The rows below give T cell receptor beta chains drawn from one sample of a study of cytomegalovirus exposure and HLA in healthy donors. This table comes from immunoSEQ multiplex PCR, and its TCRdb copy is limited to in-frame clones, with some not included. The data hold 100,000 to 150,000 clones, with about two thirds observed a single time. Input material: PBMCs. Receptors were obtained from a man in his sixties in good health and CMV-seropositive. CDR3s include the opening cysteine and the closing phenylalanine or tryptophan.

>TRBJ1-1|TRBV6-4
CASRSWRMNTEAFF
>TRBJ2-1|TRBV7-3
CASSPRGGPRGNEQFF
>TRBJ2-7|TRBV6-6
CASMRGADSYEQYF
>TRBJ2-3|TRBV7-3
CASSTGQGADTQYF
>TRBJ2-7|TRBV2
CASDRTGYEQYF
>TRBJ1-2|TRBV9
CASSPEWGEGYGYTF
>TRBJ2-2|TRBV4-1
CASSQVPASMGTGELFF
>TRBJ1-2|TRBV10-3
CAISDEARYGYTF
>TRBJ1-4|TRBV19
CASSPGENEKLFF
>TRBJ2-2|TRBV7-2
CASSVNRAGELFF
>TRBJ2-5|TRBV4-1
CASSPTTGDANF
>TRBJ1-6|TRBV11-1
CASSLDQGAGSPLHF
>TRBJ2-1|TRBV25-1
CARRSKEREQFF
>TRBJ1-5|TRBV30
CAWSVKQKNQPQHF
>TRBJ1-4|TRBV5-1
CASSPDSRQFNEKLFF
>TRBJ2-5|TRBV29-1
CSALGGAGETQYF
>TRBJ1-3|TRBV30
CAWSPFSGNTIYF
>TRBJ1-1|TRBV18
CASSRDRDETEAFF
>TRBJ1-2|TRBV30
CAWSVLGGYTF
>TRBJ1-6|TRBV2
CASSEAGGIYNSPLHF
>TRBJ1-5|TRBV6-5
CASSQSRDQPQHF
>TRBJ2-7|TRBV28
CASSTDRESYEQYF
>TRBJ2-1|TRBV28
CASKRYRSYNEQFF